The clone carrying this T cell receptor (beta chain) was recorded a few times. Its specificity is unknown. Patients were excluded for autoimmune disease history or systemic immunosuppression. The study sampled blood at baseline, cycle 4 day 1, and cycle 7 day 1. The data were taken from a study of OX40 agonist ivuxolimab in advanced cancers. For the study at large: Treatment of patients was with ivuxolimab, an agonistic anti-OX40 (CD134) antibody. Study-wide results and caveats: Averaged across samples, CD8+ T cells carried more expanded clones than CD4+ did.

CDR1 is DFQATT, CDR2 SNEGSKA, per germline (reference sequence). V was shortened by 6 bases and J by 6 bases, with 10 bases between the two germline ends. The CDR3 totals 11 residues. The assay was immunoSEQ multiplex PCR, and TCRdb's table has in-frame clones only and misses some. The sample lists around 90,000 clones, 80% to 90% occurring once. The gene calls are TRBV20-1 and TRBJ2-3; weak D call: TRBD2 (5 bases). The sequence was collected from an adult with an advanced solid tumor such as melanoma, head and neck, liver or kidney cancer. The sequences come from CD4+ or CD8+ T cells sorted from blood, collected in a trial of the OX40 agonist ivuxolimab. In DNA, the CDR3 is TGCAGTGCGGCTGACTATGATACGCAGTATTTT. Encoded protein: CSAADYDTQYF.